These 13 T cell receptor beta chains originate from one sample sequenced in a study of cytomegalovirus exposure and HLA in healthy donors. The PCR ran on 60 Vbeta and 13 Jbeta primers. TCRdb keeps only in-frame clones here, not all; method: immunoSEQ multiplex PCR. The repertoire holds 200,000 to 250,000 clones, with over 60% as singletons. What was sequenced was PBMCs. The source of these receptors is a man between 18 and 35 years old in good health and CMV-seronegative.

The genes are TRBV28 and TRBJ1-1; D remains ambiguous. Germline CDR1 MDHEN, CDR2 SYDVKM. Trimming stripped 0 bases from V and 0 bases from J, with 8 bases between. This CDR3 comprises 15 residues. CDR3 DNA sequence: TGTGCCAGCAGTTTATGGGGCAACCTGAACACTGAAGCTTTCTTT. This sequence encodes CASSLWGNLNTEAFF.

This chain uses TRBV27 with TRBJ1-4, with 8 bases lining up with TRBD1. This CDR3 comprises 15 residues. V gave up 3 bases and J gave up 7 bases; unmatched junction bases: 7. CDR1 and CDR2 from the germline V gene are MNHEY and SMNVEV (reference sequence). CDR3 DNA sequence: TGTGCCAGCAGTTTTTCTGGCAGGGGGCCTGAAAAACTGTTTTTT. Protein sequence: CASSFSGRGPEKLFF.

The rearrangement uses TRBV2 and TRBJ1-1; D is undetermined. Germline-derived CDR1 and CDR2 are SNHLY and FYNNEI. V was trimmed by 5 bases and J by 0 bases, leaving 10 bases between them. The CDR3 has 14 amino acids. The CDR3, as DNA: TGTGCCAGCAGTTCTCAGGTAATGAACACTGAAGCTTTCTTT. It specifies CASSSQVMNTEAFF.

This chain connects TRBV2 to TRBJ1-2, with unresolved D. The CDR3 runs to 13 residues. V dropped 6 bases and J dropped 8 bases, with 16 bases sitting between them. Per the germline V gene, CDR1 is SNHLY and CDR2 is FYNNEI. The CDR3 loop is CASRDTQGWGYTF. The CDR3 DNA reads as TGTGCCAGCAGAGACACCCAAGGCTGGGGCTACACCTTC.

The CDR3 coding sequence is TGTGCCAGCAGAATGAGTGCGGCCGGGGAGCTGTTTTTT. This codes for CASRMSAAGELFF. The chain carries TRBV11-3 and TRBJ2-2; D is undetermined. V shed 6 bases and J shed 6 bases, with 11 bases lying between them. The CDR3 covers 13 residues. CDR1 and CDR2 from the germline V gene are SGHNT and YENEEA.

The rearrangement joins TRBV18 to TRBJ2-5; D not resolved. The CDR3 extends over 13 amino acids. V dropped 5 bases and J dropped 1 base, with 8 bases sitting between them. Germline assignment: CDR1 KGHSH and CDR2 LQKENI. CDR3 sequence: CASSAGIQETQYF. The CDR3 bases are TGTGCCAGCTCAGCAGGCATCCAAGAGACCCAGTACTTC.

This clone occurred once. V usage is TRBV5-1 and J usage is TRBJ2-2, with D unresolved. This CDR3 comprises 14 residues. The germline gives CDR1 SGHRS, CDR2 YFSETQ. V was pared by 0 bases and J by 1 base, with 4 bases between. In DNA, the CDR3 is TGCGCCAGCAGCTTGGACGGGAACACCGGGGAGCTGTTTTTT. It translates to CASSLDGNTGELFF.

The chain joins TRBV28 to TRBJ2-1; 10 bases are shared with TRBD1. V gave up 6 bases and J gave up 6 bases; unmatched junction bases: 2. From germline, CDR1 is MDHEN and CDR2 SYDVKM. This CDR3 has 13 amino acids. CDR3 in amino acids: CASSRTGGNEQFF. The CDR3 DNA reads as TGTGCCAGCAGCCGGACAGGGGGCAATGAGCAGTTCTTC.

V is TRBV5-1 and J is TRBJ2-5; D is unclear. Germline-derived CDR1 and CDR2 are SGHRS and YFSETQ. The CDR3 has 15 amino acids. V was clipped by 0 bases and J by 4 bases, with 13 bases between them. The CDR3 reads CASSLERRSAETQYF. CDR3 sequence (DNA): TGCGCCAGCAGCTTGGAGAGGCGGTCGGCAGAGACCCAGTACTTC.

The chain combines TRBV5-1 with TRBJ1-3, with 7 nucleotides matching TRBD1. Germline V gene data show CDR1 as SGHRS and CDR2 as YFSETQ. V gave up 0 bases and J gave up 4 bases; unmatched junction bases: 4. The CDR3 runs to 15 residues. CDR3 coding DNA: TGCGCCAGCAGCTTGGAAGGGACAGAAGGAAACACCATATATTTT. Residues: CASSLEGTEGNTIYF.

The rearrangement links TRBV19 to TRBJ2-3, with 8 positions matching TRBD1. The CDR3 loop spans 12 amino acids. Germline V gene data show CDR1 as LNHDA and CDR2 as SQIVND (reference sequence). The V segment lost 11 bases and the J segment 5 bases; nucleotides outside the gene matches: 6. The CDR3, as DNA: TGTGCCGTAAGGGACAGGAGAGATACGCAGTATTTT. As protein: CAVRDRRDTQYF. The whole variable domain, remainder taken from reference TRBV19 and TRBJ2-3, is DGGITQSPKYLFRKEGQNVTLSCEQNLNHDAMYWYRQDPGQGLRLIYYSQIVNDFQKGDIAEGYSVSREKKESFPLTVTSAQKNPTAFYLCAVRDRRDTQYFGPGTRLTVL.

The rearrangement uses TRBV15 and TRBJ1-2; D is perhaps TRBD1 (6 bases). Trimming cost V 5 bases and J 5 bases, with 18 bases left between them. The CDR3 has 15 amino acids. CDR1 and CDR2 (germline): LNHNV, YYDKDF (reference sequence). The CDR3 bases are TGTGCCACCAGCTTAAGCCAGGGGCGTAGGTATGGCTACACCTTC. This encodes CATSLSQGRRYGYTF.

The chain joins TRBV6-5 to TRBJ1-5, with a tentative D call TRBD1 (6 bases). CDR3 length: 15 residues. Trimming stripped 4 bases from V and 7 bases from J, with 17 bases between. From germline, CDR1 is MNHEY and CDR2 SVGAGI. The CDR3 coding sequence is TGTGCCAGCAGTTCGACAGGTTACCTGGGCCAGCCCCAGCATTTT. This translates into CASSSTGYLGQPQHF.